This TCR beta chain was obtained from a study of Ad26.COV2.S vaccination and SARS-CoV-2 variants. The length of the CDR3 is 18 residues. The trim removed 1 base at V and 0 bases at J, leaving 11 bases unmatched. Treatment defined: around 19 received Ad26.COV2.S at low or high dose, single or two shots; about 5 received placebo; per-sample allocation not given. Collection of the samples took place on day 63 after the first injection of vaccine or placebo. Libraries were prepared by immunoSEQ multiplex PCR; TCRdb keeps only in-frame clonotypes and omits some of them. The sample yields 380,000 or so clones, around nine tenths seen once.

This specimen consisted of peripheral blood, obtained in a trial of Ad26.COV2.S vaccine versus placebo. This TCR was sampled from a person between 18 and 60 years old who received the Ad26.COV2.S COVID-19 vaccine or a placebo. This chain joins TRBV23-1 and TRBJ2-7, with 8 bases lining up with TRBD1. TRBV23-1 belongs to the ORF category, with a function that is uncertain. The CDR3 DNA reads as TGCGCCAGCAGTCAATGCTCATTAAGGACAGGGCACTCCTACGAGCAGTACTTC. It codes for CASSQCSLRTGHSYEQYF.